These 21 T cell receptor beta chains were sequenced from one sample in a study of blood T cell repertoires in COVID-19. Only in-frame clones appear in the TCRdb table, and some are missing; sequencing was by immunoSEQ multiplex PCR. The repertoire consists of 150,000 or so clones, with about 90% occurring once and the leading ten covering 7% to 8%. Sequencing used PBMCs or T cells enriched from blood (not recorded which). The receptors were sampled from a woman in her forties or fifties who had recovered from COVID-19.

The chain recombines TRBV28 with TRBJ2-3; 10 positions agree with TRBD1. The junction had 4 bases not matched to a gene; V was cut back by 5 bases and J by 5 bases. This CDR3 is built from 14 residues. Germline V lookup: CDR1 MDHEN, CDR2 SYDVKM. The DNA for the CDR3 is TGTGCCAGCAGTGCCGACAGGGGGCGAGATACGCAGTATTTT. It is translated as CASSADRGRDTQYF.

This clone was seen only once. This chain links TRBV7-2 with TRBJ2-1, with 7 bases matching TRBD1. The ends lost 1 base at V and 0 bases at J; junction bases unmatched: 3. From germline, CDR1 is SGHTA and CDR2 FQGNSA. The CDR3 length is 16 residues. CDR3 DNA sequence: TGTGCCAGCAGCTTAGGGGGGACAGCCTCCTACAATGAGCAGTTCTTC. It yields the protein CASSLGGTASYNEQFF.

V usage is TRBV2 and J usage is TRBJ2-7; D may be TRBD1 (6 bases). CDR3 length: 14 residues. CDR1 SNHLY and CDR2 FYNNEI come from the germline V gene. V was shortened by 6 bases and J by 7 bases, with 19 bases between the two germline ends. Written as DNA, the CDR3 is TGTGCCAGCAGCCGGGACACCGGGGTTGGGGAGCAGTACTTC. Protein sequence: CASSRDTGVGEQYF.

The gene calls are TRBV6-6 and TRBJ2-2; 12 bases are shared with TRBD2. The ends lost 3 bases at V and 7 bases at J; junction bases unmatched: 6. The V gene's germline CDR1 is MNHNY and CDR2 SVGAGI (reference sequence). The CDR3 contains 16 residues. The CDR3 sequence: CASSYMTSGSGGELFF. CDR3 sequence (DNA): TGTGCCAGCAGTTATATGACTAGCGGGAGTGGCGGGGAGCTGTTTTTT.

V is TRBV28 and J is TRBJ1-2; no clear D. Germline values: CDR1 MDHEN, CDR2 SYDVKM. The CDR3 length is 12 residues. The V end lost 6 bases, the J end lost 8 bases, and 13 bases lay between the germline ends. CDR3 region: CASSASQRGYTF. CDR3 DNA sequence: TGTGCCAGCAGCGCATCCCAACGGGGCTACACCTTC.

In the case of this clone: Other DNA sequences in the sample encode the same CDR3. V usage is TRBV27 and J usage is TRBJ1-1; a weak D match, TRBD1 (6 bases). This CDR3 has 14 residues. The V end lost 2 bases, the J end lost 4 bases, and 11 bases lay between the germline ends. Germline V gene sequence: CDR1 MNHEY, CDR2 SMNVEV (reference sequence). CDR3 DNA sequence: TGTGCCAGCAGTTTAGGTACAGGGTTCACTGAAGCTTTCTTT. Translated, it gives CASSLGTGFTEAFF.

This clone was observed once. The V call is TRBV7-9, the J call TRBJ1-3; D possibly corresponds to TRBD1 (6 bases). Trimming stripped 11 bases from V and 0 bases from J, with 20 bases between. The CDR3 spans 16 residues. The germline CDR1 and CDR2 sequences are SEHNR and FQNEAQ (reference sequence). The chain's CDR3 is CAGEYKGEGSGNTIYF. CDR3 DNA: TGTGCCGGCGAATACAAGGGGGAAGGCTCTGGAAACACCATATATTTT.

The chain carries TRBV15 and TRBJ2-3; TRBD1 aligns across 11 bases. Looked up from germline, CDR1 is LNHNV and CDR2 is YYDKDF (reference sequence). V dropped 1 base and J dropped 4; count of bases not matched to a gene: 4. The CDR3 covers 16 residues. CDR3 protein: CATSRGGQGVADTQYF. In DNA, the CDR3 is TGTGCCACCAGCAGAGGGGGACAGGGGGTTGCAGATACGCAGTATTTT.

This clone was seen only a few times. The chain joins TRBV28 to TRBJ1-1; unclear D gene. From germline, CDR1 is MDHEN and CDR2 SYDVKM. V lost 8 bases to trimming and J lost 3 bases, with 4 bases between them. CDR3 length equals 10 residues. The CDR3 region has the DNA TGTGCCAGCCAGGACACTGAAGCTTTCTTT. This translates into CASQDTEAFF.

J is TRBJ2-2 and V is TRBV9, with D possibly being TRBD1 (7 bases). The CDR3 sequence is 14 residues long. V lost 9 bases and J 6 bases, leaving 18 bases between the germline ends. Germline CDR1 is SGDLS and CDR2 is YYNGEE. CDR3 nucleotides: TGTGCCACCGACAGGGAGAGGGAGGCCGGGGAGCTGTTTTTT. Protein sequence: CATDREREAGELFF.

The V call is TRBV27, the J call TRBJ2-3, with D unresolved. V lost 2 bases and J 4 bases, leaving 10 bases between the germline ends. The CDR3 consists of 14 residues. Germline values: CDR1 MNHEY, CDR2 SMNVEV (reference sequence). The CDR3 DNA reads as TGTGCCAGCAGTTTAAGCAGGTATCCAGATACGCAGTATTTT. Amino acids: CASSLSRYPDTQYF.

This clone was seen just once. The chain uses TRBV18 and TRBJ2-7; D perhaps matches TRBD1 (5 bases). The CDR3 sequence is 15 residues long. Germline CDR1 and CDR2: KGHSH and LQKENI. Trimming stripped 1 base from V and 2 bases from J, with 12 bases between. For the CDR3, the DNA is TGTGCCAGCTCACCACTGCAGGGTCGGGCCTACGAGCAGTACTTC. Its protein product is CASSPLQGRAYEQYF.

The chain uses TRBV15 and TRBJ2-7; a weak D match, TRBD2 (5 bases). The CDR3 extends over 14 amino acids. In germline, CDR1 is LNHNV, CDR2 YYDKDF (reference sequence). Trimming took 0 bases from V and 2 from J, leaving 8 bases between them. CDR3 loop: CATSRDRGPYEQYF. The CDR3 DNA reads as TGTGCCACCAGCAGAGATCGGGGTCCCTACGAGCAGTACTTC. Together with reference TRBV15 and TRBJ2-7, the CDR3 gives the full variable domain: DAMVIQNPRYQVTQFGKPVTLSCSQTLNHNVMYWYQQKSSQAPKLLFHYYDKDFNNEADTPDNFQSRRPNTSFCFLDIRSPGLGDTAMYLCATSRDRGPYEQYFGPGTRLTVT.

This clone was seen only once. V usage is TRBV5-1 and J usage is TRBJ1-1; D is undetermined. Looked up from germline, CDR1 is SGHRS and CDR2 is YFSETQ. Trimming shortened V by 5 bases and J by 1 base, and 15 bases separated the two germline ends. This CDR3 has 15 amino acids. CDR3 in amino acids: CASRPGETTNTEAFF. CDR3 nucleotide sequence: TGCGCCAGCAGGCCTGGCGAGACAACGAACACTGAAGCTTTCTTT.

The chain carries TRBV10-2 and TRBJ2-7, with 14 bases fitting TRBD2. The CDR3 totals 15 residues. CDR1 is WSHSY and CDR2 is SAAADI in the germline V gene. With 5 bases clipped from V and 5 bases from J, the junction kept 5 bases outside the gene matches. The CDR3 reads CASSFSGLAGDEQYF. CDR3 in DNA: TGCGCCAGCAGTTTCTCGGGACTAGCGGGAGACGAGCAGTACTTC.

This clone was observed a single time. This chain connects TRBV3-1 (or the pseudogene TRBV3-2) to TRBJ2-1; D perhaps matches TRBD2 (6 bases). The V and J ends lost 0 bases and 7 bases respectively, with 13 bases between them. Germline V gives CDR1 LGHDT, CDR2 YNNKEL (reference sequence). The CDR3 totals 15 residues. The CDR3 nucleotides are TGTGCCAGCAGCCAAGATTCGCGGGCGGGGAATGAGCAGTTCTTC. This sequence encodes CASSQDSRAGNEQFF.

This chain joins TRBV3-1 (or the pseudogene TRBV3-2) and TRBJ2-7; 7 bases are a match to TRBD1. Germline-derived CDR1 and CDR2 are LGHDT and YNNKEL (reference sequence). CDR3 length: 14 amino acids. Trimming cost V 4 bases and J 3 bases; bases outside gene matches: 6. The CDR3 protein is CASSPQTGHYEQYF. The CDR3 DNA reads as TGTGCCAGCAGCCCCCAGACAGGGCACTACGAGCAGTACTTC.

The V gene is TRBV2, the J gene TRBJ2-5; 11 nucleotides agree with TRBD2. CDR3 size: 14 residues. J lost 2 bases, V lost 6 bases, and 2 bases had no gene match. Germline values: CDR1 SNHLY, CDR2 FYNNEI. For the CDR3, the DNA is TGTGCCAGCAGCTGGACTAGCGGGCAAGAGACCCAGTACTTC. This gives the protein CASSWTSGQETQYF.

The chain is built from TRBV11-2 and TRBJ2-5; D possibly corresponds to TRBD2 (5 bases). The CDR3 extends over 14 amino acids. Trimming took off 2 bases at V and 2 bases at J, with 9 bases between the two ends. Looked up from germline, CDR1 is SGHAT and CDR2 is FQNNGV. The chain's CDR3 is CASSLRGYQETQYF. CDR3 nucleotide sequence: TGTGCCAGCAGCTTACGGGGATATCAAGAGACCCAGTACTTC. The whole variable domain, remainder taken from reference TRBV11-2 and TRBJ2-5, is EAGVAQSPRYKIIEKRQSVAFWCNPISGHATLYWYQQILGQGPKLLIQFQNNGVVDDSQLPKDRFSAERLKGVDSTLKIQPAKLEDSAVYLCASSLRGYQETQYFGPGTRLLVL.

V gene TRBV6-5 combines with J gene TRBJ1-2; D might be TRBD1 (5 bases). The CDR3 is 13 residues long. From germline, CDR1 is MNHEY and CDR2 SVGAGI. The germline V and J ends were trimmed by 4 bases and 6 bases, with 12 bases remaining between them. CDR3 loop: CASSSGRVDGYTF. DNA for the CDR3: TGTGCCAGCAGTTCCGGCAGGGTGGATGGCTACACCTTC.

Only a few counts were recorded for this clone. The V and J genes are TRBV7-3 and TRBJ2-1, with 8 bases that match TRBD2. Germline V gene lookup returns CDR1 SGHTA and CDR2 FQGTGA. The CDR3 sequence is 15 residues long. Unmatched junction bases numbered 7, after V lost 3 bases and J lost 6 bases. The chain's CDR3 is CASSLYRTSSNEQFF. The CDR3 DNA follows: TGTGCCAGCAGCTTGTACAGGACTAGCTCCAATGAGCAGTTCTTC.